This is a list of T cell receptor beta chains from one sample in a study of response to subunit inactivated influenza vaccine. MiXCR was run by TCRdb on the RT-PCR reads, yielding one entry per CDR3 protein. The table lists more than 600,000 distinct CDR3 sequences, around a sixth of them singletons. The sequencing used PBMCs from blood, collected around 5 days after vaccination. These receptors were collected from a man over 45 who received an inactivated influenza vaccine. The CDR3 runs from the conserved cysteine through the conserved F or W. The order of the fields is V gene, D gene, J gene, clone size, CDR3 protein, CDR3 DNA. The D gene is left open where the match is weak. The listing skips clone size in some rows; elsewhere it reads once, few, many or a size class.

v_gene: TRBV5-8
d_gene: .
j_gene: TRBJ2-3
abundance: .
CDR3aa: CASSGRADTDTQYF
CDR3nt: TGTGCCAGCAGCGGACGGGCAGACACAGATACGCAGTATTTT

v_gene: TRBV20-1
d_gene: TRBD2
j_gene: TRBJ2-7
abundance: few
CDR3aa: CSALKGGPGDEQYF
CDR3nt: TGCAGTGCTCTCAAGGGAGGGCCGGGGGACGAGCAGTACTTC

v_gene: TRBV5-4
d_gene: .
j_gene: TRBJ2-6
abundance: .
CDR3aa: CASSAQGPVSGANVLTF
CDR3nt: TGTGCCAGCAGCGCGCAGGGTCCCGTCTCTGGGGCCAACGTCCTGACTTTC

v_gene: TRBV20-1
d_gene: .
j_gene: TRBJ1-5
abundance: few
CDR3aa: CSVTTGTSNQPQHF
CDR3nt: TGCAGTGTAACCACGGGCACCAGCAATCAGCCCCAGCATTTT

v_gene: TRBV27
d_gene: TRBD2
j_gene: TRBJ2-5
abundance: many
CDR3aa: CASSRTSGGETQYF
CDR3nt: TGTGCCAGCAGTCGGACTAGCGGGGGAGAGACCCAGTACTTC

v_gene: TRBV7-2
d_gene: .
j_gene: TRBJ2-5
abundance: .
CDR3aa: CASSPRLRGKETQYF
CDR3nt: TGTGCCAGCAGCCCCAGGCTAAGGGGCAAAGAGACCCAGTACTTC

v_gene: TRBV6-5
d_gene: .
j_gene: TRBJ2-5
abundance: .
CDR3aa: CAAGQGGTQYF
CDR3nt: TGTGCCGCGGGTCAAGGCGGGACCCAGTACTTC

v_gene: TRBV9
d_gene: .
j_gene: TRBJ1-5
abundance: .
CDR3aa: CASSVDGELWSNQPQHF
CDR3nt: TGTGCCAGCAGCGTAGATGGGGAGCTATGGAGCAATCAGCCCCAGCATTTT

v_gene: TRBV5-5
d_gene: .
j_gene: TRBJ2-7
abundance: .
CDR3aa: CASSVGAGYYEQYF
CDR3nt: TGTGCCAGCAGCGTAGGGGCGGGGTACTACGAGCAGTACTTC

v_gene: TRBV6-2/TRBV6-3
d_gene: TRBD2
j_gene: TRBJ2-1
abundance: few
CDR3aa: CASDPQGGRGMNEQFF
CDR3nt: TGTGCCAGCGACCCGCAGGGCGGGAGGGGGATGAATGAGCAGTTCTTC

v_gene: TRBV28
d_gene: .
j_gene: TRBJ2-3
abundance: .
CDR3aa: CASSTLGQRDTQYF
CDR3nt: TGTGCCAGCAGCACTTTAGGCCAGAGGGATACGCAGTATTTT

v_gene: TRBV6-5
d_gene: .
j_gene: TRBJ2-6
abundance: .
CDR3aa: CASSYSQATNVLTF
CDR3nt: TGTGCCAGCAGTTACTCCCAGGCGACCAACGTCCTGACTTTC

v_gene: TRBV7-7
d_gene: TRBD1
j_gene: TRBJ2-2
abundance: many
CDR3aa: CASSINRDRGRSGELFF
CDR3nt: TGTGCCAGCAGCATAAACCGGGACAGGGGGCGATCCGGGGAGCTGTTTTTT

v_gene: TRBV7-9
d_gene: TRBD2
j_gene: TRBJ2-3
abundance: few
CDR3aa: CASSSRGGRTDTQYF
CDR3nt: TGTGCCAGCAGCTCGCGGGGGGGCCGAACAGATACGCAGTATTTT

v_gene: TRBV20-1
d_gene: TRBD2
j_gene: TRBJ2-5
abundance: few
CDR3aa: CSAYLTSGRGETQYF
CDR3nt: TGCAGTGCTTACTTGACTAGCGGGAGGGGAGAGACCCAGTACTTC

v_gene: TRBV5-1
d_gene: .
j_gene: TRBJ2-3
abundance: few
CDR3aa: CASRGVSGTDTQYF
CDR3nt: TGCGCCAGCAGAGGAGTCTCTGGCACAGATACGCAGTATTTT

v_gene: TRBV6-2/TRBV6-3
d_gene: .
j_gene: TRBJ2-2
abundance: .
CDR3aa: CASSYARIRAGELFF
CDR3nt: TGTGCCAGCAGTTACGCGAGGATCAGGGCCGGGGAGCTGTTTTTT

v_gene: TRBV13
d_gene: .
j_gene: TRBJ2-3
abundance: few
CDR3aa: CASSSPLLSGDTQYF
CDR3nt: TGTGCCAGCAGCTCGCCTCTATTGAGTGGGGATACGCAGTATTTT

v_gene: TRBV28
d_gene: .
j_gene: TRBJ2-1
abundance: many
CDR3aa: CASRPDMRSYNEQFF
CDR3nt: TGTGCCAGCAGACCCGACATGAGGTCCTACAATGAGCAGTTCTTC

v_gene: TRBV28
d_gene: .
j_gene: TRBJ1-4
abundance: few
CDR3aa: CASSPAGRANEKLFF
CDR3nt: TGTGCCAGCAGTCCTGCCGGGAGAGCTAATGAAAAACTGTTTTTT

v_gene: TRBV20-1
d_gene: .
j_gene: TRBJ1-1
abundance: many
CDR3aa: CSAGRLTEAFF
CDR3nt: TGCAGTGCTGGTCGGCTCACTGAAGCTTTCTTT

v_gene: TRBV6-1
d_gene: .
j_gene: TRBJ2-7
abundance: .
CDR3aa: CASSGLVGSYEQYF
CDR3nt: TGTGCCAGCAGCGGGCTAGTCGGTTCCTACGAGCAGTACTTC

v_gene: TRBV13
d_gene: .
j_gene: TRBJ2-5
abundance: few
CDR3aa: CASSLRRLYQETQYF
CDR3nt: TGTGCCAGCAGCTTAAGGCGGCTGTACCAAGAGACCCAGTACTTC

v_gene: TRBV29-1
d_gene: .
j_gene: TRBJ2-6
abundance: .
CDR3aa: CSVAVGGHSGANVLTF
CDR3nt: TGCAGCGTTGCAGTGGGCGGTCACTCTGGGGCCAACGTCCTGACTTTC

v_gene: TRBV6-2/TRBV6-3
d_gene: .
j_gene: TRBJ1-1
abundance: .
CDR3aa: CASSYSRGGNTEAFF
CDR3nt: TGTGCCAGCAGTTACTCGAGAGGGGGGAACACTGAAGCTTTCTTT

v_gene: TRBV4-1
d_gene: TRBD2
j_gene: TRBJ2-1
abundance: few
CDR3aa: CASSQTTKREGHEQFF
CDR3nt: TGCGCCAGCAGCCAAACAACTAAGCGGGAGGGGCATGAGCAGTTCTTC

v_gene: TRBV25-1
d_gene: TRBD1
j_gene: TRBJ2-5
abundance: few
CDR3aa: CASSSSLGQVQETQYF
CDR3nt: TGTGCCAGCAGTTCCTCCTTGGGACAGGTCCAAGAGACCCAGTACTTC

v_gene: TRBV3-1
d_gene: .
j_gene: TRBJ1-2
abundance: few
CDR3aa: CASSPLNMKSYTF
CDR3nt: TGTGCCAGCAGCCCCCTAAACATGAAGAGCTACACCTTC

v_gene: TRBV4-3
d_gene: .
j_gene: TRBJ2-7
abundance: .
CDR3aa: CASSRGALGYEQYF
CDR3nt: TGCGCCAGCAGCCGTGGGGCGTTAGGATACGAGCAGTACTTC

v_gene: TRBV20-1
d_gene: TRBD2
j_gene: TRBJ2-3
abundance: .
CDR3aa: CSARAVTSGDRDTQYF
CDR3nt: TGCAGTGCTAGAGCCGTGACTAGCGGGGACCGAGATACGCAGTATTTT

v_gene: TRBV9
d_gene: .
j_gene: TRBJ1-6
abundance: .
CDR3aa: CASSPILGSPLHF
CDR3nt: TGTGCCAGCAGCCCTATTTTGGGTTCACCCCTCCACTTT

v_gene: TRBV20-1
d_gene: TRBD2
j_gene: TRBJ2-7
abundance: few
CDR3aa: CSAPGGLAGGYEQYF
CDR3nt: TGCAGTGCTCCTGGGGGACTAGCGGGAGGTTACGAGCAGTACTTC

v_gene: TRBV5-1
d_gene: TRBD2
j_gene: TRBJ2-1
abundance: few
CDR3aa: CASSTSGTSVYNEQFF
CDR3nt: TGCGCCAGCAGCACATCCGGGACTAGCGTGTACAATGAGCAGTTCTTC

v_gene: TRBV4-3
d_gene: .
j_gene: TRBJ1-3
abundance: few
CDR3aa: CASSQDLGRGNTIYF
CDR3nt: TGCGCCAGCAGCCAAGATCTAGGGCGTGGAAACACCATATATTTT

v_gene: TRBV4-3
d_gene: .
j_gene: TRBJ1-2
abundance: many
CDR3aa: CASSQQQGPNYGYTF
CDR3nt: TGCGCCAGCAGCCAACAACAGGGTCCCAACTATGGCTACACCTTC

v_gene: TRBV20-1
d_gene: TRBD2
j_gene: TRBJ2-1
abundance: .
CDR3aa: CSTRGTSNKYNEQFF
CDR3nt: TGCAGTACCCGGGGGACTAGCAATAAGTACAATGAGCAGTTCTTC

v_gene: TRBV7-9
d_gene: .
j_gene: TRBJ2-5
abundance: .
CDR3aa: CASSHRTLGETQYF
CDR3nt: TGTGCCAGCAGCCACCGCACCCTCGGAGAGACCCAGTACTTC

v_gene: TRBV12-3/TRBV12-4
d_gene: .
j_gene: TRBJ2-1
abundance: many
CDR3aa: CASSPEGPNEQFF
CDR3nt: TGTGCCAGCAGTCCCGAGGGACCCAATGAGCAGTTCTTC

v_gene: TRBV7-9
d_gene: .
j_gene: TRBJ2-3
abundance: .
CDR3aa: CASSPGGYITDTQYF
CDR3nt: TGTGCCAGCAGCCCAGGCGGGTACATCACAGATACGCAGTATTTT

v_gene: TRBV5-4
d_gene: .
j_gene: TRBJ2-2
abundance: .
CDR3aa: CASSLYYGLANTGELFF
CDR3nt: TGTGCCAGCAGCCTCTATTATGGGCTCGCGAACACCGGGGAGCTGTTTTTT

v_gene: TRBV24-1
d_gene: .
j_gene: TRBJ2-3
abundance: many
CDR3aa: CATSESRDTDTQYF
CDR3nt: TGTGCCACCAGTGAGTCCAGGGATACAGATACGCAGTATTTT

v_gene: TRBV11-1
d_gene: .
j_gene: TRBJ2-3
abundance: .
CDR3aa: CASSTEGRTYSSTDTQYF
CDR3nt: TGTGCCAGCAGCACCGAGGGACGGACATATTCTAGCACAGATACGCAGTATTTT

v_gene: TRBV7-9
d_gene: .
j_gene: TRBJ2-1
abundance: .
CDR3aa: CASSQPPRTLLYNEQFF
CDR3nt: TGTGCCAGCAGCCAACCCCCGAGGACTCTCCTCTACAATGAGCAGTTCTTC

v_gene: TRBV5-1
d_gene: TRBD1
j_gene: TRBJ2-5
abundance: many
CDR3aa: CASSRTGRETQYF
CDR3nt: TGCGCCAGCAGCAGGACAGGACGAGAGACCCAGTACTTC

v_gene: TRBV6-1
d_gene: .
j_gene: TRBJ2-1
abundance: few
CDR3aa: CASSALATESYNEQFF
CDR3nt: TGTGCCAGCAGTGCCCTAGCGACGGAATCCTACAATGAGCAGTTCTTC

v_gene: TRBV6-6
d_gene: TRBD2
j_gene: TRBJ2-6
abundance: .
CDR3aa: CASSYGEGGVLTF
CDR3nt: TGTGCCAGCAGTTACGGGGAGGGCGGGGTCCTGACTTTC

v_gene: TRBV7-7
d_gene: .
j_gene: TRBJ2-7
abundance: .
CDR3aa: CAMGAARGYEQYF
CDR3nt: TGTGCTATGGGGGCAGCGAGGGGGTACGAGCAGTACTTC

v_gene: TRBV4-2
d_gene: .
j_gene: TRBJ2-2
abundance: .
CDR3aa: CASSQGVTGFRELFF
CDR3nt: TGTGCCAGCAGCCAAGGGGTAACAGGGTTCCGGGAGCTGTTTTTT

v_gene: TRBV5-1
d_gene: .
j_gene: TRBJ2-2
abundance: .
CDR3aa: CASNNRFGAGELFF
CDR3nt: TGCGCCAGCAACAACAGGTTCGGGGCCGGGGAGCTGTTTTTT

v_gene: TRBV9
d_gene: .
j_gene: TRBJ2-1
abundance: .
CDR3aa: CASSVLSEGNEQFF
CDR3nt: TGTGCCAGCAGCGTGCTTTCGGAAGGCAATGAGCAGTTCTTC

v_gene: TRBV19
d_gene: .
j_gene: TRBJ2-7
abundance: .
CDR3aa: CASSIREQVPLTF
CDR3nt: TGTGCCAGTAGTATTCGGGAACAGGTCCCCCTGACCTTC

v_gene: TRBV20-1
d_gene: .
j_gene: TRBJ2-2
abundance: many
CDR3aa: CSAQDRNTGELFF
CDR3nt: TGCAGTGCTCAAGACAGGAACACCGGGGAGCTGTTTTTT

v_gene: TRBV5-1
d_gene: TRBD2
j_gene: TRBJ2-2
abundance: .
CDR3aa: CASSPHGGVLFF
CDR3nt: TGCGCCAGCAGCCCACATGGGGGGGTGCTGTTTTTT

v_gene: TRBV7-6
d_gene: .
j_gene: TRBJ2-3
abundance: few
CDR3aa: CASSLVQLTDTQYF
CDR3nt: TGTGCCAGCAGCTTAGTCCAGCTTACAGATACGCAGTATTTT